A selection of T cell receptor beta chains follows, all from one sample in a study of CD8+ T cells in alopecia areata. The repertoire was sequenced with immunoSEQ multiplex PCR; TCRdb's copy has only in-frame clones and lacks some. The table records over 150,000 clones, roughly 50% of them present only once. The input for sequencing was CD8+ T cells sorted from blood, taken at week 24, from a patient treated with tofacitinib. The source is a human donor with alopecia areata. Each CDR3 is given with its conserved first and last residue. D genes are given only for firm matches. Expanded clones are given a class, and other clones once, few, many or no size at all.

>NA|TRBJ2-6|TRBV2|NA
CASSEVASGANVLTF
TGTGCCAGCAGTGAGGTAGCTTCTGGGGCCAACGTCCTGACTTTC
>NA|TRBJ2-5|TRBV2|TRBD2
CASEGTSGGQETQYF
TGTGCCAGTGAGGGGACTAGCGGGGGCCAAGAGACCCAGTACTTC
>NA|TRBJ1-2|TRBV30|NA
CALKASNGYTF
TGTGCCTTAAAAGCCAGCAATGGCTACACCTTC
>NA|TRBJ1-1|TRBV29-1|NA
CSVEDRAFF
TGCAGCGTTGAAGATCGGGCTTTCTTT
>few|TRBJ1-5|TRBV19|NA
CASRDLRTGFSQPQHF
TGTGCCAGTAGAGATCTCAGAACGGGTTTTAGTCAGCCCCAGCATTTT
>few|TRBJ2-3|TRBV5-4|NA
CASSLVPGDTQYF
TGTGCCAGCAGCTTGGTTCCAGGAGATACGCAGTATTTT
>once|TRBJ2-5|TRBV13|NA
CASSLRDSKYQETQYF
TGTGCCAGCAGCCTCCGGGACTCAAAGTACCAAGAGACCCAGTACTTC
>few|TRBJ2-3|TRBV9|NA
CASSATDGDTQYF
TGTGCCAGCAGCGCGACGGATGGGGATACGCAGTATTTT
>NA|TRBJ1-2|TRBV10-3|TRBD1
CAISEDREGYTF
TGTGCCATCAGCGAAGACAGGGAGGGTTACACCTTC
>NA|TRBJ2-7|TRBV19|NA
CASSLGPSYEQYF
TGTGCCAGTAGTCTCGGGCCCTCCTACGAGCAGTACTTC
>NA|TRBJ2-7|TRBV2|TRBD1
CAARMRGQGGEQYF
TGTGCCGCCCGAATGCGCGGACAGGGCGGCGAGCAGTACTTC
>once|TRBJ2-2|TRBV11-2|NA
CASSLVTGELFF
TGTGCCAGCAGCTTAGTTACCGGGGAGCTGTTTTTT
>NA|TRBJ2-5|TRBV10-3|TRBD2
CATSSEGAGEQETQYF
TGTGCCACCTCCTCAGAGGGAGCGGGGGAGCAAGAGACCCAGTACTTC
>NA|TRBJ1-2|TRBV12-5|NA
CASGLVPGGVRYGYTF
TGTGCTAGTGGTTTGGTACCTGGAGGGGTTCGCTATGGCTACACCTTC
>NA|TRBJ2-6|TRBV14|NA
CASSDTYSGANVLTF
TGTGCCAGCAGCGATACCTACTCTGGGGCCAACGTCCTGACTTTC
>once|TRBJ2-7|TRBV7-8|NA
CASSLSGTSSSYEQYF
TGTGCCAGCAGCCTATCCGGGACTTCGAGCTCCTACGAGCAGTACTTC
>NA|TRBJ1-1|TRBV30|NA
CAWTPGGAEAFF
TGTGCCTGGACCCCCGGGGGGGCTGAAGCTTTCTTT
>few|TRBJ2-1|TRBV5-6|NA
CASSLGAGAYNEQFF
TGTGCCAGCAGCCTGGGGGCGGGGGCCTACAATGAGCAGTTCTTC
>NA|TRBJ1-5|TRBV2|NA
CASRFGDSTHQPQHF
TGTGCCAGCAGATTCGGTGACAGCACCCATCAGCCCCAGCATTTT
>few|TRBJ2-3|TRBV6-5|NA
CASSSSQSTDTQYF
NA
>once|TRBJ2-3|TRBV13|NA
CASSSDQDTDTQYF
TGTGCCAGCAGCTCAGACCAGGACACAGATACGCAGTATTTT
>NA|TRBJ2-1|TRBV18|NA
CASSEGVDEQFF
TGTGCCAGCTCAGAGGGGGTAGATGAGCAGTTCTTC
>NA|TRBJ1-5|TRBV27|NA
CASSLYFEGSSNQPQHF
TGTGCCAGCAGTTTATATTTCGAGGGGAGTAGCAATCAGCCCCAGCATTTT
>NA|TRBJ2-7|TRBV5-6|NA
CASSSGARMYEQYF
TGTGCCAGCAGCTCCGGGGCCCGTATGTACGAGCAGTACTTC
>NA|TRBJ2-7|TRBV4-3|TRBD1
CASSQDGTGAYEQYF
TGCGCCAGCAGCCAAGATGGGACAGGGGCTTACGAGCAGTACTTC
>NA|TRBJ2-7|TRBV27|TRBD2
CASSWSGGPYEQYF
TGTGCCAGCAGTTGGAGCGGGGGGCCCTACGAGCAGTACTTC
>NA|TRBJ2-7|TRBV5-1|NA
CASSFGDTYEQYF
TGCGCCAGCAGCTTCGGGGATACCTACGAGCAGTACTTC
>NA|TRBJ2-3|TRBV30|NA
CAWSVVGTDTQYF
TGTGCCTGGAGTGTCGTCGGCACAGATACGCAGTATTTT
>NA|TRBJ1-6|TRBV7-8|NA
CASSFGPRGNSPLHF
TGTGCCAGCAGCTTCGGGCCAAGGGGGAATTCACCCCTCCACTTT
>NA|TRBJ2-7|TRBV27|NA
CASSPSRGETAYEQYF
TGTGCCAGCAGTCCCTCTCGGGGTGAGACTGCCTACGAGCAGTACTTC
>NA|TRBJ1-4|TRBV28|NA
CASSFAQELFF
TGTGCCAGCAGTTTTGCCCAGGAACTGTTTTTT
>NA|TRBJ2-7|TRBV30|NA
CAWSSGSSYEQYF
TGTGCCTGGAGTAGTGGGAGCTCCTACGAGCAGTACTTC
>NA|TRBJ2-1|TRBV29-1|TRBD2
CSALAGGPWNEQFF
TGCAGCGCCCTAGCGGGGGGGCCGTGGAATGAGCAGTTCTTC
>NA|TRBJ2-2|TRBV4-3|NA
CASSQDRTGNTGELFF
TGCGCCAGCAGCCAAGATCGGACTGGGAACACCGGGGAGCTGTTTTTT
>NA|TRBJ2-2|TRBV4-3|TRBD1
CASSQDKGQSNTGELFF
TGCGCCAGCAGCCAAGATAAGGGACAGTCGAACACCGGGGAGCTGTTTTTT
>few|TRBJ2-5|TRBV27|NA
CASSLRGEETQYF
TGTGCCAGCAGTTTGCGCGGGGAAGAGACCCAGTACTTC
>few|TRBJ2-1|TRBV27|NA
CASNGGGNEQFF
TGTGCCAGCAATGGAGGGGGCAATGAGCAGTTCTTC
>NA|TRBJ2-7|TRBV5-1|TRBD1
CASSPAGQASEQYF
TGCGCCAGCAGCCCAGCCGGACAGGCCTCCGAGCAGTACTTC
>NA|TRBJ2-3|TRBV2|NA
CASSSRQTDTQYF
TGTGCCAGCAGTTCGCGGCAGACAGATACGCAGTATTTT
>few|TRBJ2-7|TRBV21-1|NA
CASPRVSSYEQYF
TGTGCCAGCCCCCGGGTGAGCTCCTACGAGCAGTACTTC
>few|TRBJ1-2|TRBV6-6|NA
CASRPGSYGYTF
TGTGCCAGCAGACCCGGGTCCTATGGCTACACCTTC
>NA|TRBJ1-1|TRBV25-1|NA
CASSEERGGGTEAFF
TGTGCCAGCAGTGAAGAGAGGGGAGGAGGGACTGAAGCTTTCTTT
>NA|TRBJ2-1|TRBV9|TRBD2
CASSVDLAGWDEQFF
TGTGCCAGCAGCGTAGATCTAGCGGGATGGGATGAGCAGTTCTTC
>few|TRBJ2-7|TRBV5-6|NA
CASSLSSYEQYF
TGTGCCAGCAGCCTCAGCTCCTACGAGCAGTACTTC
>many|TRBJ1-4|TRBV6-6|NA
CASKQSEGTTNEKLFF
TGTGCCAGCAAGCAGAGTGAGGGAACAACTAATGAAAAACTGTTTTTT
>NA|TRBJ1-2|TRBV10-1|NA
CASSDEDGVTF
TGCGCCAGCAGTGATGAGGATGGGGTGACCTTC
>NA|TRBJ2-1|TRBV27|TRBD2
CASSRSGDLREQFF
TGTGCCAGCAGCCGTAGCGGGGACCTTCGGGAGCAGTTCTTC
>few|TRBJ1-1|TRBV27|NA
CASSLTDGTEAFF
TGTGCCAGCAGTTTAACCGACGGGACTGAAGCTTTCTTT
>NA|TRBJ2-5|TRBV5-1|NA
CASSLESVHPETQYF
TGCGCCAGCAGCTTGGAGTCAGTTCACCCAGAGACCCAGTACTTC
>NA|TRBJ1-5|TRBV19|NA
CASSRRGFDPNSNQPQHF
TGTGCCAGTAGCCGGCGGGGTTTTGATCCCAATAGCAATCAGCCCCAGCATTTT
>once|TRBJ2-2|TRBV4-3|TRBD2
CASSVQRGGTGELFF
TGCGCCAGCAGCGTACAGCGGGGGGGCACCGGGGAGCTGTTTTTT
>once|TRBJ2-3|TRBV27|TRBD2
CASSPPSGGTDTQYF
TGTGCCAGCAGTCCTCCTAGCGGGGGGACAGATACGCAGTATTTT
>NA|TRBJ2-7|TRBV4-3|TRBD1
CASSPGQGSSYEQYF
TGCGCCAGCAGCCCTGGACAGGGAAGCTCCTACGAGCAGTACTTC
>NA|TRBJ2-6|TRBV27|NA
CASSLRGTGANVLTF
TGTGCCAGCAGTTTACGAGGTACTGGGGCCAACGTCCTGACTTTC